This T cell receptor (beta chain) was recorded in a study of T cells in Graves' hyperthyroidism and ophthalmopathy. Study-level results: Also found in blood were most expanded thyroid clonotypes above 0.001. Ophthalmopathy got predicted by the model a median 6.5 months before its onset. Ophthalmopathy stood apart from stable hyperthyroidism in a 13 V-J model.

In its sample, this clonotype was seen many times. Its antigen remains unidentified. The CDR3 spans 13 residues. Germline V gene sequence: CDR1 DFQATT, CDR2 SNEGSKA (reference sequence). Trimming pared 1 base from V and 1 base from J, leaving 6 bases between. Lactation, pregnancy, other autoimmune disease or uncontrolled infection excluded patients. TCR beta CDR3 regions were amplified from RNA. When the TCR CDR3 underwent first-round RT-PCR, the HTBI primer set was used. Each CDR3 protein gets one entry after TCRdb re-called the multiplex PCR reads with MiXCR. The table lists a few hundred thousand distinct CDR3 sequences, roughly 18% of them singletons, with 40% in the top ten.

The source is a man younger than 35 with Graves' ophthalmopathy. V is TRBV20-1 and J is TRBJ2-3; unclear D gene. What was sequenced was blood. Here the CDR3 DNA reads TGCAGTGCTAGAGGAAAGGGCACAGATACGCAGTATTTT. It translates to CSARGKGTDTQYF.